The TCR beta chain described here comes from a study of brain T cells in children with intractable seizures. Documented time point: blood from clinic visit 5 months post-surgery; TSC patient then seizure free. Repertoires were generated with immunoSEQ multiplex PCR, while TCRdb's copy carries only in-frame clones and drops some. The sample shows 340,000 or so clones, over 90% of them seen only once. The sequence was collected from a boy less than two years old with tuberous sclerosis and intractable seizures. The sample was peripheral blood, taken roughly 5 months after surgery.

The CDR3 region has the DNA TGTGCCAGCAGTTACTCGAAGGGCAATGAGCAGTTCTTC. The encoded protein is CASSYSKGNEQFF. This rearrangement joins TRBV6-6 to TRBJ2-1; D gene unclear. The CDR3 loop spans 13 amino acids. Trimming removed 0 bases at V and 6 bases at J, with 6 bases between. Per the germline V gene, CDR1 is MNHNY and CDR2 is SVGAGI (reference sequence).